Presented here are 16 T cell receptor beta chains from one specimen sequenced in a study of vaccination effects on CD4 cells after COVID-19. The assay was immunoSEQ multiplex PCR, and TCRdb's table has in-frame clones only and misses some. The table shows fewer than 55,000 clones, with roughly 72% occurring only once. Having been cultured for less than 13 days, the cells underwent CD4+ T cell isolation. The vaccine given was either BNT162b2 or mRNA-1273, in two doses. These TCRs are of unknown antigen specificity. This material consisted of CD4+ T cells from PBMCs cultured without peptide, taken after COVID-19 vaccination. The receptors come from a human donor who received a COVID-19 vaccine.

The chain combines TRBV6-5 with TRBJ1-3; 7 nucleotides line up with TRBD1. V shed 2 bases and J 6 bases; nucleotides not matched to a gene: 7. Per the germline V gene, CDR1 is MNHEY and CDR2 is SVGAGI. The CDR3 totals 15 residues. CDR3 amino acids: CASSYSSGTANTIYF. CDR3 sequence (DNA): TGTGCCAGCAGTTACAGTTCCGGGACAGCAAACACCATATATTTT.

This clone appeared a few times. The chain employs TRBV5-6 and TRBJ2-3; D is perhaps TRBD2 (7 bases). The CDR3 runs to 14 residues. The germline V and J ends were trimmed by 5 bases and 3 bases, with 13 bases remaining between them. Germline values: CDR1 SGHDT, CDR2 YYEEEE. CDR3 sequence: CASSGGGPTDTQYF. In DNA, the CDR3 is TGTGCCAGCAGTGGGGGGGGGCCGACAGATACGCAGTATTTT.

The chain carries TRBV3-1 (or the pseudogene TRBV3-2) and TRBJ2-7, with 10 bases lining up with TRBD1. This CDR3 spans 12 amino acids. Losses at the gene ends were 8 bases for V and 5 bases for J; bases not matched to a gene: 3. Per germline, CDR1 LGHDT and CDR2 YNNKEL (reference sequence). CDR3 DNA: TGTGCCAGCCGGGACAGGGGCCACGAGCAGTACTTC. Translating gives CASRDRGHEQYF.

This chain uses TRBV5-6 with TRBJ1-6; the D gene is possibly TRBD1 (5 bases). The germline V gene encodes CDR1 SGHDT and CDR2 YYEEEE. The CDR3 extends over 16 amino acids. The germline V and J ends were trimmed by 4 bases and 0 bases, with 11 bases remaining between them. The CDR3 coding sequence is TGTGCCAGCAGCCGGACACCCAGCTCCTATAATTCACCCCTCCACTTT. Amino acids: CASSRTPSSYNSPLHF.

This chain links TRBV4-2 with TRBJ1-2; D remains ambiguous. Trimming stripped 1 base from V and 2 bases from J, with 8 bases between. The CDR3 sequence is 14 residues long. The germline gives CDR1 LGHNA, CDR2 YNFKEQ. The CDR3 loop is CASSQGTLNYGYTF. In DNA, the CDR3 is TGTGCCAGCAGCCAAGGGACCTTAAACTATGGCTACACCTTC.

The chain combines TRBV24-1 with TRBJ2-5; 8 positions agree with TRBD2. CDR1 KGHDR and CDR2 SFDVKD come from the germline V gene. The V segment lost 9 bases and the J segment 5 bases; nucleotides outside the gene matches: 10. The CDR3 sequence is 14 residues long. The CDR3 loop reads CATAGGSDSETQYF. DNA for the CDR3: TGTGCCACCGCGGGAGGCAGCGACTCCGAGACCCAGTACTTC.

V and J are TRBV5-4 and TRBJ1-3; D remains ambiguous. V was pared by 3 bases and J by 0 bases, with 10 bases between. CDR3 size: 15 residues. CDR1 is SGHNT, CDR2 YYREEE, per germline (reference sequence). This CDR3 reads CASSSMGSSGNTIYF. As DNA, the CDR3 is TGTGCCAGCAGCTCGATGGGGAGCTCTGGAAACACCATATATTTT.

This clone showed up just a few times. This chain joins TRBV18 and TRBJ2-3; D may be TRBD1 (7 bases). The CDR3 is 15 residues long. CDR1 KGHSH and CDR2 LQKENI come from the germline V gene. Trimming shortened V by 3 bases and J by 6 bases, and 16 bases separated the two germline ends. The CDR3 here is CASSPGGGTMDTQYF. The CDR3 coding sequence is TGTGCCAGCTCACCCGGAGGGGGCACGATGGATACGCAGTATTTT.

The chain has TRBV3-1 (or the pseudogene TRBV3-2) and TRBJ1-2; weak D call: TRBD1 (5 bases). Looked up from germline, CDR1 is LGHDT and CDR2 is YNNKEL (reference sequence). V lost 4 bases to trimming and J lost 6 bases, with 12 bases between them. The CDR3 spans 13 residues. The CDR3 bases are TGTGCCAGCAGCCTGGACACTCCCCATGGCTACACCTTC. It is translated as CASSLDTPHGYTF.

To note about this clone: One junction end does not reproduce the germline sequence, and a read error may be involved. V and J are TRBV12-3 or TRBV12-4 and TRBJ2-1, with TRBD2 matching 13 bases. The CDR3 runs to 12 residues. The CDR3 sequence is CASSGTSGICLF. CDR3 nucleotide sequence: TGTGCCAGCAGTGGGACTAGCGGGATTTGTCTCTTC.

Only a few counts were recorded for this clone. The chain links TRBV2 to TRBJ2-7; TRBD2 matches at 10 bases. This CDR3 is 15 amino acids long. CDR1 is SNHLY, CDR2 FYNNEI, per germline. J gave up 4 bases and V 1 base, and 4 bases lay outside the gene matches. CDR3 region: CASSEERGGRYEQYF. CDR3 coding DNA: TGTGCCAGCAGTGAAGAGCGGGGGGGAAGATACGAGCAGTACTTC.

The chain recombines TRBV3-1 (or the pseudogene TRBV3-2) with TRBJ1-1; D is possibly TRBD1 (6 bases). Between the trimmed V and J ends, which lost 1 base and 10 bases, there was a span of 13 bases. The germline V gene encodes CDR1 LGHDT and CDR2 YNNKEL (reference sequence). The CDR3 sequence is 13 residues long. In nucleotides, the CDR3 is TGTGCCAGCAGCCAAGCCACGGGGACATCAGCTTTCTTT. This translates into CASSQATGTSAFF.

This clone has a handful of counts. DNA for the CDR3: TGCGCCAGCAGTCAGTCGTCCGGACAGGGTAGTGAAAAACTGTTTTTT. This translates into CASSQSSGQGSEKLFF. This chain joins TRBV23-1 and TRBJ1-4; 8 nucleotides match TRBD1. TRBV23-1 is an ORF; its function is uncertain. The junction had 10 bases not matched to a gene; V was cut back by 3 bases and J by 7 bases. The CDR3 runs 16 residues.

The V and J genes are TRBV18 and TRBJ2-7; D is perhaps TRBD1 (6 bases). The length of the CDR3 is 12 residues. V was pared by 6 bases and J by 7 bases, with 13 bases between. From germline, CDR1 is KGHSH and CDR2 LQKENI. CDR3 DNA sequence: TGTGCCAGCTCGTACAACAGGGATGAGCAGTACTTC. Translating gives CASSYNRDEQYF. The full variable domain, in which reference TRBV18 and TRBJ2-7 provide the parts outside the CDR3, is NAGVMQNPRHLVRRRGQEARLRCSPMKGHSHVYWYRQLPEEGLKFMVYLQKENIIDESGMPKERFSAEFPKEGPSILRIQQVVRGDSAAYFCASSYNRDEQYFGPGTRLTVT.

This clone was detected only a few times. The chain uses TRBV19 and TRBJ2-2; 7 nucleotides line up with TRBD1. The CDR3 runs 15 residues. The V gene's germline CDR1 is LNHDA and CDR2 SQIVND (reference sequence). V shed 7 bases, J shed 5 bases, and the junction held 10 bases outside the gene matches. CDR3: CASKETWTGTGELFF. DNA of the CDR3: TGTGCCAGTAAGGAAACTTGGACAGGTACCGGGGAGCTGTTTTTT.

The rearrangement joins TRBV3-1 (or the pseudogene TRBV3-2) to TRBJ2-3; TRBD2 matches at 9 bases. This CDR3 has 15 amino acids. J lost 4 bases, V lost 7 bases, and 9 bases had no gene match. From germline, CDR1 is LGHDT and CDR2 YNNKEL (reference sequence). For the CDR3, the DNA is TGTGCCAGCACCCGCAGAGCGGGGGGCGCAGATACGCAGTATTTT. Translated, it gives CASTRRAGGADTQYF.